This is a list of T cell receptor beta chains from one sample in a study of blood T cell repertoires in COVID-19. Assay used: immunoSEQ multiplex PCR; TCRdb lists only in-frame clones, some missing. The sample shows 50,000 or so clones, 85% to 90% of them seen only once. Material for sequencing was peripheral blood. The receptor source for this set is a man aged 35-49 years with active COVID-19. Each CDR3 is given with its conserved first and last residue. The order of the fields is V gene, D gene, clone size, J gene, CDR3 protein, CDR3 DNA. The D gene is left open where the match is weak. Clone size, where shown, is once, few, many, or a class for clones that have expanded.

V gene: TRBV11-3
D gene: .
clone size: .
J gene: TRBJ2-4
CDR3 protein: CASSPGPHSPKNIQYF
CDR3 DNA: TGTGCCAGCAGCCCCGGCCCCCACAGCCCCAAAAACATTCAGTACTTC

V gene: TRBV6-5
D gene: TRBD2
clone size: .
J gene: TRBJ2-2
CDR3 protein: CASIVAGVGTGELFF
CDR3 DNA: TGTGCCAGCATCGTAGCGGGAGTCGGCACCGGGGAGCTGTTTTTT

V gene: TRBV11-2
D gene: TRBD1
clone size: .
J gene: TRBJ2-3
CDR3 protein: CASSFSGYDRATDTQYF
CDR3 DNA: TGTGCCAGCAGCTTTTCGGGGTACGACAGGGCCACAGATACGCAGTATTTT

V gene: TRBV18
D gene: TRBD1
clone size: .
J gene: TRBJ2-7
CDR3 protein: CASSPGQGPYEQYF
CDR3 DNA: TGTGCCAGCTCACCCGGACAGGGCCCCTACGAGCAGTACTTC

V gene: TRBV10-2
D gene: TRBD1
clone size: .
J gene: TRBJ1-1
CDR3 protein: CASSPDRTEAFF
CDR3 DNA: TGCGCCAGCAGCCCGGACAGGACTGAAGCTTTCTTT

V gene: TRBV28
D gene: TRBD1
clone size: .
J gene: TRBJ2-5
CDR3 protein: CASSLLVQGAGKETQYF
CDR3 DNA: TGTGCCAGCAGTCTTCTGGTACAGGGGGCTGGGAAGGAGACCCAGTACTTC

V gene: TRBV27
D gene: TRBD1
clone size: .
J gene: TRBJ1-1
CDR3 protein: CASSFLGTGRVAFF
CDR3 DNA: TGTGCCAGCAGTTTCCTCGGGACAGGGAGGGTAGCTTTCTTT

V gene: TRBV5-1
D gene: TRBD1
clone size: .
J gene: TRBJ1-2
CDR3 protein: CASSQGTDANYGYTF
CDR3 DNA: TGCGCCAGCAGCCAGGGGACAGATGCTAACTATGGCTACACCTTC

V gene: TRBV3-1/TRBV3-2
D gene: .
clone size: .
J gene: TRBJ2-3
CDR3 protein: CASSQDGLSSTDTQYF
CDR3 DNA: TGTGCCAGCAGCCAAGATGGCCTCTCTAGCACAGATACGCAGTATTTT

V gene: TRBV3-1/TRBV3-2
D gene: TRBD2
clone size: .
J gene: TRBJ2-7
CDR3 protein: CASSRRLAGGGAYEQYF
CDR3 DNA: TGTGCCAGCAGCCGCCGACTAGCGGGAGGAGGGGCCTACGAGCAGTACTTC

V gene: TRBV6-2/TRBV6-3
D gene: .
clone size: .
J gene: TRBJ1-2
CDR3 protein: CASSLMEKRGGYTF
CDR3 DNA: TGTGCCAGCAGTTTAATGGAGAAAAGGGGAGGCTACACCTTC

V gene: TRBV5-3
D gene: .
clone size: .
J gene: TRBJ2-5
CDR3 protein: CARSLHSGPTETQYF
CDR3 DNA: TGTGCCAGAAGCTTGCATTCAGGGCCGACAGAGACCCAGTACTTC

V gene: TRBV4-2
D gene: .
clone size: .
J gene: TRBJ1-2
CDR3 protein: CASSQADYGYTF
CDR3 DNA: TGTGCCAGCAGCCAAGCAGACTATGGCTACACCTTC

V gene: TRBV5-6
D gene: TRBD2
clone size: .
J gene: TRBJ2-3
CDR3 protein: CASSPTLAGDTQYF
CDR3 DNA: TGTGCCAGCAGCCCAACCCTAGCGGGTGATACGCAGTATTTT

V gene: TRBV6-1
D gene: TRBD1
clone size: .
J gene: TRBJ1-2
CDR3 protein: CASSGQRQGGSYGYTF
CDR3 DNA: TGTGCCAGCAGTGGACAGCGACAGGGAGGATCCTATGGCTACACCTTC

V gene: TRBV11-2
D gene: .
clone size: once
J gene: TRBJ2-1
CDR3 protein: CASSLGVYNEQFF
CDR3 DNA: TGTGCCAGCAGCTTAGGTGTATACAATGAGCAGTTCTTC

V gene: TRBV3-1/TRBV3-2
D gene: TRBD1
clone size: .
J gene: TRBJ1-1
CDR3 protein: CASSQEHRGNTEAFF
CDR3 DNA: TGTGCCAGCAGCCAAGAACACAGGGGTAACACTGAAGCTTTCTTT

V gene: TRBV4-1
D gene: TRBD2
clone size: .
J gene: TRBJ2-5
CDR3 protein: CASSSRLAGETETQYF
CDR3 DNA: TGCGCCAGCAGCTCCCGTCTAGCGGGAGAGACAGAGACCCAGTACTTC

V gene: TRBV6-5
D gene: .
clone size: .
J gene: TRBJ2-2
CDR3 protein: CAGKRSNTGELFF
CDR3 DNA: TGTGCCGGCAAGCGGTCGAACACCGGGGAGCTGTTTTTT

V gene: TRBV28
D gene: TRBD1
clone size: .
J gene: TRBJ2-7
CDR3 protein: CASIKRVIGTGGGLAYEQYF
CDR3 DNA: TGTGCCAGCATCAAAAGGGTGATAGGGACAGGGGGCGGGCTTGCCTACGAGCAGTACTTC

V gene: TRBV5-4
D gene: TRBD1
clone size: .
J gene: TRBJ1-3
CDR3 protein: CASSPGTGATGNTIYF
CDR3 DNA: TGTGCCAGCAGCCCGGGGACAGGGGCCACTGGAAACACCATATATTTT

V gene: TRBV5-5
D gene: .
clone size: once
J gene: TRBJ2-7
CDR3 protein: CASSLFASVRDEQYF
CDR3 DNA: TGTGCCAGCAGCTTGTTCGCTAGCGTCCGAGATGAGCAGTACTTC

V gene: TRBV7-9
D gene: TRBD2
clone size: few
J gene: TRBJ2-7
CDR3 protein: CASSLVAGASEQYF
CDR3 DNA: TGTGCCAGCAGCTTAGTAGCGGGAGCTAGTGAGCAGTACTTC

V gene: TRBV28
D gene: TRBD2
clone size: medium-sized
J gene: TRBJ2-2
CDR3 protein: CASSLTSAIGELFF
CDR3 DNA: TGTGCCAGCAGTTTGACTAGCGCGATCGGGGAGCTGTTTTTT